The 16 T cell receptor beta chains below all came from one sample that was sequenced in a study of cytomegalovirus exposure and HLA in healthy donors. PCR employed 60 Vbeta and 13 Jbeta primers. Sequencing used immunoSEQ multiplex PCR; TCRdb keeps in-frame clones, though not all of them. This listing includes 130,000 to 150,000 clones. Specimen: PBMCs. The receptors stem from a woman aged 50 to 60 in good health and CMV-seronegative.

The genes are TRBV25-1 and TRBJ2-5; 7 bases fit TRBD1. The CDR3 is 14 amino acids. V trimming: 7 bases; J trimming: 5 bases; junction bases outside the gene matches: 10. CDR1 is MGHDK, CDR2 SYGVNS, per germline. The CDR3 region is CASTSTGTAETQYF. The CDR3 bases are TGTGCCAGCACTTCGACAGGGACCGCGGAGACCCAGTACTTC.

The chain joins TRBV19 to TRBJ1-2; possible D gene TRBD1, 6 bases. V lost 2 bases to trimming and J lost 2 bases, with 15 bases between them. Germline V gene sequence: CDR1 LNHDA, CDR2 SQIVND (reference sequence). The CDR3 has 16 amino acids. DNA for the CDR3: TGTGCCAGTAGTATAAGGACAGTAAATTTCAACTATGGCTACACCTTC. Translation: CASSIRTVNFNYGYTF.

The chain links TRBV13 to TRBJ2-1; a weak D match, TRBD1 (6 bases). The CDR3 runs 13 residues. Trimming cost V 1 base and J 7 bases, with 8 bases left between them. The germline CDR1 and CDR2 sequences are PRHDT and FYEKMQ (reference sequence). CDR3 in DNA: TGTGCCAGCAGCTTAGCAGGGGATAATGAGCAGTTCTTC. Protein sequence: CASSLAGDNEQFF.

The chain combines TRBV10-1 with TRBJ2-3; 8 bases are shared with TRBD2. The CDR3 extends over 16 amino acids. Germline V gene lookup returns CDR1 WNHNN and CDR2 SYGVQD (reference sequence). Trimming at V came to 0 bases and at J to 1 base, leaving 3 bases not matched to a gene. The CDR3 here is CASSESAGGRTDTQYF. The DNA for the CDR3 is TGCGCCAGCAGTGAGTCGGCGGGGGGCCGCACAGATACGCAGTATTTT.

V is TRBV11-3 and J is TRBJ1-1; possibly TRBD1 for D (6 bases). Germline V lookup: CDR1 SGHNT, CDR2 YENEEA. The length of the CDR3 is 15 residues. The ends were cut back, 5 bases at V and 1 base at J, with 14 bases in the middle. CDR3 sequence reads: CASSPHSGQNTEAFF. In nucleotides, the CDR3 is TGTGCCAGCAGCCCTCACTCGGGACAGAACACTGAAGCTTTCTTT.

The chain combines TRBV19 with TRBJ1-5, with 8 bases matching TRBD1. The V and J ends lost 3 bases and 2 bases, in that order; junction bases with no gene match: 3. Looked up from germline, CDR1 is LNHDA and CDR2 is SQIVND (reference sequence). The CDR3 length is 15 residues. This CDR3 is CASSIADRGNQPQHF. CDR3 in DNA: TGTGCCAGTAGTATCGCGGACAGGGGCAATCAGCCCCAGCATTTT.

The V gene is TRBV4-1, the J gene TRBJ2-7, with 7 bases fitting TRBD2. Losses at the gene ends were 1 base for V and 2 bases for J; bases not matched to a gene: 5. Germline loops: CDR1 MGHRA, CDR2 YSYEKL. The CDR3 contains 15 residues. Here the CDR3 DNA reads TGCGCCAGCAGCCAAGCCCTAGCGGTTACCTACGAGCAGTACTTC. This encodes CASSQALAVTYEQYF.

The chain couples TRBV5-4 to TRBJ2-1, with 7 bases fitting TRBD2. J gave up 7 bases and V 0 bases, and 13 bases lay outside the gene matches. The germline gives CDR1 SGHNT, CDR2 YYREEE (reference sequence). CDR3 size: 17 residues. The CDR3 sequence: CASSLGVEAGVHNEQFF. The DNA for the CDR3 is TGTGCCAGCAGCTTGGGAGTTGAGGCGGGAGTTCATAATGAGCAGTTCTTC.

The chain's CDR3 is CASSLVAGGATEAFF. The CDR3 DNA reads as TGTGCCAGCAGCTTGGTGGCAGGGGGTGCCACTGAAGCTTTCTTT. The chain has TRBV5-6 and TRBJ1-1, with TRBD1 matching over 7 bases. The CDR3 has 15 residues. The V gene's germline CDR1 is SGHDT and CDR2 YYEEEE. J lost 4 bases, V lost 0 bases, and 6 bases had no gene match.

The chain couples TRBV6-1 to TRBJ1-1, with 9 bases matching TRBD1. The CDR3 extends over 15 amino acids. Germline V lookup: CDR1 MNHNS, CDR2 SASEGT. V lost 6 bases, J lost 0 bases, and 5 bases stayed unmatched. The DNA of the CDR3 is TGTGCCAGCAGGCTACAGGGGGCCTTGAACACTGAAGCTTTCTTT. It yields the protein CASRLQGALNTEAFF.

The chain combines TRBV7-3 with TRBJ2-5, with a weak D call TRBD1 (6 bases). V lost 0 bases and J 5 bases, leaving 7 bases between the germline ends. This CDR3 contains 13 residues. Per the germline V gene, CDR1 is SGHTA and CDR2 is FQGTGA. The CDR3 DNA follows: TGTGCCAGCAGCTTAACGGGGGCGGAGACCCAGTACTTC. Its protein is CASSLTGAETQYF. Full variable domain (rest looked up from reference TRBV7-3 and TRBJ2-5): GAGVSQTPSNKVTEKGKYVELRCDPISGHTALYWYRQSLGQGPEFLIYFQGTGAADDSGLPNDRFFAVRPEGSVSTLKIQRTERGDSAVYLCASSLTGAETQYFGPGTRLLVL.

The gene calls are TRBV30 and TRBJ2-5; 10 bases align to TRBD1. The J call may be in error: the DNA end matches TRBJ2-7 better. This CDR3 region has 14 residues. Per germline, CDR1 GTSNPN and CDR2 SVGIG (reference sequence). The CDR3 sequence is CAWSAGQGTDEQYF. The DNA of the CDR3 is TGTGCCTGGAGTGCGGGACAGGGGACGGACGAGCAGTACTTC.

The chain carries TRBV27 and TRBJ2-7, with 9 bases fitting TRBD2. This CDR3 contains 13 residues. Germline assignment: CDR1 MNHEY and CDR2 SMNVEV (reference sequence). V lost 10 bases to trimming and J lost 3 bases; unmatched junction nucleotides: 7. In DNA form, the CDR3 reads TGTGCCATCCGGACTAGCGAATACTACGAGCAGTACTTC. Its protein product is CAIRTSEYYEQYF.

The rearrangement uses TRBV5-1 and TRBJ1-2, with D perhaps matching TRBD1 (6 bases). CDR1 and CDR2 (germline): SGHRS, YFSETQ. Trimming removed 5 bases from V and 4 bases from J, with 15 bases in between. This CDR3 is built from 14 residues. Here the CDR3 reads CASRGQTLSYGYTF. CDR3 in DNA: TGCGCCAGCAGAGGACAGACTCTTTCCTATGGCTACACCTTC.

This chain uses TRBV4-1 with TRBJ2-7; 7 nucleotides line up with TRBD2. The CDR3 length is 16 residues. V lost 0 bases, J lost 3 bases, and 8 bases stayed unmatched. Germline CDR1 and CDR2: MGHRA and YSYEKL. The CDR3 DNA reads TGCGCCAGCAGCCAAGAGTGGCTAGCGGATTTCTACGAGCAGTACTTC. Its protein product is CASSQEWLADFYEQYF.

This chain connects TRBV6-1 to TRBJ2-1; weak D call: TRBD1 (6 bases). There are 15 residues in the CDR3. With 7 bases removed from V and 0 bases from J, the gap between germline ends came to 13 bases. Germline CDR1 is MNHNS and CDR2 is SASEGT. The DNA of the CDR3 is TGTGCCAGCAATACCGGACAGAGCTCCTACAATGAGCAGTTCTTC. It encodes CASNTGQSSYNEQFF.